Below, 12 T cell receptor beta chains from the same sample are listed, as sequenced in a study of T-cell reconstitution after alpha-beta-depleted transplantation in children. Unique molecular identifiers were incorporated when the TCRbeta library was constructed. TCRdb recomputed calls from the PCR reads with MiXCR, one row per CDR3 protein. The sample includes about 580,000 distinct CDR3 sequences, 20% to 25% of them seen just once. Source: PBMCs, mostly from graft donor cells, taken 360 days after TCRalphabeta/CD19-depleted stem cell transplant. The receptors here all came from a boy in the first two years of life who had a stem cell transplant for acute myeloid leukemia, so the T cells may come from the graft donor.

The V and J genes are TRBV11-3 and TRBJ2-3; D unclear. The CDR3 consists of 15 residues. V lost 5 bases and J lost 6, with 18 bases in between. In germline, CDR1 is SGHNT, CDR2 YENEEA. The CDR3 DNA reads as TGTGCCAGCAGCGCGCCCGGTCTGGCGCCGGATACGCAGTATTTT. Translated: CASSAPGLAPDTQYF.

This clonotype appeared a few times. The rearrangement uses TRBV29-1 and TRBJ1-4; possible D gene TRBD1, 5 bases. Germline V gene sequence: CDR1 SQVTM, CDR2 ANQGSEA. With 7 bases removed from V and 1 base from J, the gap between germline ends came to 10 bases. The CDR3 spans 13 residues. CDR3 in amino acids: CSGGEGTNEKLFF. CDR3 sequence (DNA): TGCAGCGGGGGGGAGGGAACTAATGAAAAACTGTTTTTT.

In its sample, this clonotype was seen many times. The chain employs TRBV29-1 and TRBJ2-6, with D possibly being TRBD2 (6 bases). V was trimmed by 4 bases and J by 2 bases, leaving 12 bases between them. CDR3 length equals 15 residues. Germline CDR1 SQVTM, CDR2 ANQGSEA. The CDR3 is CSVGGGDTGANVLTF. Here the CDR3 DNA reads TGCAGCGTTGGGGGAGGTGATACTGGGGCCAACGTCCTGACTTTC. The full variable domain, rest sourced from reference TRBV29-1 and TRBJ2-6, is SAVISQKPSRDICQRGTSLTIQCQVDSQVTMMFWYRQQPGQSLTLIATANQGSEATYESGFVIDKFPISRPNLTFSTLTVSNMSPEDSSIYLCSVGGGDTGANVLTFGAGSRLTVL.

This clonotype was observed a handful of times. This chain links TRBV7-2 with TRBJ1-2; TRBD1 matches at 7 bases. The J segment lost 2 bases and the V segment lost 2 bases, leaving 2 bases of the junction unmatched. The germline V gene encodes CDR1 SGHTA and CDR2 FQGNSA. The CDR3 consists of 14 residues. CDR3 residues: CASSLTGQNYGYTF. The CDR3 DNA is TGTGCCAGCAGCTTAACGGGACAGAACTATGGCTACACCTTC.

J is TRBJ2-1 and V is TRBV20-1; 9 positions match TRBD1. Trimming took 4 bases from V and 4 from J; bases not matched to a gene: 5. Looked up from germline, CDR1 is DFQATT and CDR2 is SNEGSKA (reference sequence). This CDR3 has 14 residues. CDR3: CSAISGTGYNEQFF. In nucleotides, the CDR3 is TGCAGTGCTATTTCTGGGACAGGGTACAATGAGCAGTTCTTC.

This clonotype was counted many times. For the CDR3, the DNA is TGTGCCACCAGCAACTTGCTCCGGGACGGACAAGAGACCCAGTACTTC. It yields the protein CATSNLLRDGQETQYF. The chain couples TRBV15 to TRBJ2-5; D possibly uses TRBD1 or TRBD2 (5 bases each). Trimming removed 4 bases at V and 2 bases at J, with 17 bases between. This CDR3 has 16 amino acids. The V gene's germline CDR1 is LNHNV and CDR2 YYDKDF (reference sequence).

V gene TRBV5-1 combines with J gene TRBJ2-1; D is unclear. Germline values: CDR1 SGHRS, CDR2 YFSETQ. There are 15 residues in the CDR3. V was clipped by 4 bases and J by 7 bases, with 18 bases between them. The CDR3 DNA reads TGCGCCAGCAGCCGGCTAGGGTCAGAGATAAATGAGCAGTTCTTC. Its translation: CASSRLGSEINEQFF.

V and J are TRBV7-2 and TRBJ2-3, with D maybe TRBD1 (5 bases). Germline V gene lookup returns CDR1 SGHTA and CDR2 FQGNSA. The CDR3 has 15 residues. The germline V and J ends were trimmed by 5 bases and 2 bases, with 14 bases remaining between them. CDR3: CASSTQTDHTDTQYF. The CDR3 nucleotides are TGTGCCAGCAGCACCCAGACAGACCACACAGATACGCAGTATTTT.

This clonotype appeared a few times. The chain couples TRBV7-8 to TRBJ1-2; perhaps TRBD1 as D (6 bases). V shed 5 bases and J shed 2 bases, with 12 bases lying between them. Germline CDR1 and CDR2: SGHVS and FQNEAQ. This CDR3 has 14 residues. The CDR3 bases are TGTGCCAGCAGCCGCGGACAGCAGAACTATGGCTACACCTTC. Translation gives CASSRGQQNYGYTF.

The V and J genes are TRBV20-1 and TRBJ2-7, with no clear D. The CDR3 totals 11 residues. In germline, CDR1 is DFQATT, CDR2 SNEGSKA (reference sequence). Trimming removed 2 bases from V and 5 bases from J, with 7 bases in between. CDR3: CSARIRDEQYF. Here the CDR3 DNA reads TGCAGTGCTAGAATTAGAGACGAGCAGTACTTC.

This clonotype was detected only once. The CDR3 bases are TGTGCCAGCAGCCAACCCAGCGGGGGGCCCCGCTCCTACAATGAGCAGTTCTTC. This codes for CASSQPSGGPRSYNEQFF. The gene calls are TRBV7-3 and TRBJ2-1, with TRBD2 matching 9 bases. CDR1 is SGHTA, CDR2 FQGTGA, per germline. V lost 5 bases to trimming and J lost 0 bases; unmatched junction nucleotides: 11. The CDR3 totals 18 residues.

The gene calls are TRBV12-3 or TRBV12-4 and TRBJ2-7, with D possibly matching TRBD1 (5 bases). CDR3 length: 15 amino acids. Trimming shortened V by 4 bases and J by 4 bases, and 17 bases separated the two germline ends. DNA for the CDR3: TGTGCCAGCAGTTCCCGAGAGCAGACAGTATACGAGCAGTACTTC. Its translation: CASSSREQTVYEQYF.